This T cell receptor (beta chain) was recorded in a study of blood T cell repertoires in COVID-19. Study details: PBMCs, B-cell-depleted T cells, or T cells provided the cDNA or gDNA that made up the material.

Authors' methods: Reference gene primer amplification yielded estimated nucleated cell counts. Assay used: immunoSEQ multiplex PCR; TCRdb lists only in-frame clones, some missing. V and J calls and clone size come straight from that table; D and trimming were deduced from the DNA. The sample has approximately 670,000 clones; 85% to 90% are singletons. The TCR was taken from a woman aged 18-29 years with acute or convalescent COVID-19. Sample: peripheral blood.

This chain's CDR3 is CASSFGDRVGYTF. Written as DNA, the CDR3 is TGTGCCAGCAGTTTCGGCGACAGGGTGGGCTACACCTTC. This chain links TRBV12-3 or TRBV12-4 with TRBJ1-2, with 7 bases aligning to TRBD1. This CDR3 is built from 13 residues. V shed 3 bases and J 8 bases; nucleotides not matched to a gene: 6.